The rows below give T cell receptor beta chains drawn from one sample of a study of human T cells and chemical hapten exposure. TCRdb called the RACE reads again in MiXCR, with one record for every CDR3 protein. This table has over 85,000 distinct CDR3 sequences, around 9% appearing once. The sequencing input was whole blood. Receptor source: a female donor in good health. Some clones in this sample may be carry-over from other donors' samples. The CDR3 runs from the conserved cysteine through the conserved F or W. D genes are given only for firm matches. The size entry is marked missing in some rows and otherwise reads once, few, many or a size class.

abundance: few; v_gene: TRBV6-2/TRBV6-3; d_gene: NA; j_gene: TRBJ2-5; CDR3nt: TGTGCCAGCAGTTACTCGGAAGCGGGAGAGACCCAGTACTTC; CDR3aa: CASSYSEAGETQYF
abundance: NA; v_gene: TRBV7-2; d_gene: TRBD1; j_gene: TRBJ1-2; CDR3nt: TGTGCCAGCAGCTCACGGACAGGGGCGAACTATGGCTACACCTTC; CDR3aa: CASSSRTGANYGYTF
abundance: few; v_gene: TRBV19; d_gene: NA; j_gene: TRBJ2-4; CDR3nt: TGTGCCAGTAGTCTCGAAGGCAAAAACATTCAGTACTTC; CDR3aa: CASSLEGKNIQYF
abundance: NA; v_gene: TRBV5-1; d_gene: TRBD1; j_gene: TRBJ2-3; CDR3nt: TGCGCCAGCAGCGCCGGGACAGTCACAGATACGCAGTATTTT; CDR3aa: CASSAGTVTDTQYF
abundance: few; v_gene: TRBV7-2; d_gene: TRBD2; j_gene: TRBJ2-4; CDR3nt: TGTGCCAGCAGCCCAAGAGGGACTAGCGAGCCGCCGTACTTC; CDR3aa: CASSPRGTSEPPYF
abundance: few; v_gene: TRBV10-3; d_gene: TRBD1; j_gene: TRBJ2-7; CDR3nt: TGTGCCATCAGTGAGTCTATGGACAGGGGGCCTGATCTCTACGAGCAGTACTTC; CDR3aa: CAISESMDRGPDLYEQYF
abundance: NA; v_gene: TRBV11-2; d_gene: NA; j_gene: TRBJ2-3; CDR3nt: TGTGCCAGCAGCACCAAACTCCCCGGGAGAACAGATACGCAGTATTTT; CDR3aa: CASSTKLPGRTDTQYF
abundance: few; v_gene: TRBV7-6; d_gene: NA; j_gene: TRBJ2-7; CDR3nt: TGTGCCAGCAGCCCCGGACGGGCGACCTACGAGCAGTACTTC; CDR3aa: CASSPGRATYEQYF
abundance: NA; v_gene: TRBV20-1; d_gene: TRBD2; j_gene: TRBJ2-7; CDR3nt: TGCAGTGCTCCCGGGACTAGCGGGTACGAGCAGTACTTC; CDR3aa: CSAPGTSGYEQYF
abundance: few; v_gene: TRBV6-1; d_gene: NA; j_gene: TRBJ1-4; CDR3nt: TGTGCCAGCAGTGTCGGCAGAGTTAATGAAAAACTGTTTTTT; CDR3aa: CASSVGRVNEKLFF
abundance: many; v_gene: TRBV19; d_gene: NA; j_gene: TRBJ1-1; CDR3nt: TGTGCCAGTAGTATAATGTCGTATACTGAAGCTTTCTTT; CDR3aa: CASSIMSYTEAFF
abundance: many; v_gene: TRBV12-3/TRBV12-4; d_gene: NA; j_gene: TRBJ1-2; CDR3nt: TGTGCCAGCAGTTTAGGCGGCCCTGCCCGCGCTTATGGCTACACCTTC; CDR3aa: CASSLGGPARAYGYTF
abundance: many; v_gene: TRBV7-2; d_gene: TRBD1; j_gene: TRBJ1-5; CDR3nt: TGTGCCAGTAGCTTAGGGGGCGGAGATCAGCCCCAGCATTTT; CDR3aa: CASSLGGGDQPQHF
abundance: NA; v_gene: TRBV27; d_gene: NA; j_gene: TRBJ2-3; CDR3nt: TGTGCCAGCAGTTTGGATAGAGGGGATACGCAGTATTTT; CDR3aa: CASSLDRGDTQYF
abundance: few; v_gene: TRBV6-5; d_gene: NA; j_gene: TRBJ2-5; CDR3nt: TGTGCCACCCAGACGACGGAGACCCAGTACTTC; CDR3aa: CATQTTETQYF
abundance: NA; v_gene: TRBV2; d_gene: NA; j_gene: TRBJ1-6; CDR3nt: TGTGCCTGCACCCCGTTTCCGGCTGAGAATTCACCCCTCCACTTT; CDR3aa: CACTPFPAENSPLHF
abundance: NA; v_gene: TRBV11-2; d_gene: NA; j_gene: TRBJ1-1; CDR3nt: TGTGCCAGCAGCTCAGTCAGGGAAAGAGCTGAAGCTTTCTTT; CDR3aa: CASSSVRERAEAFF
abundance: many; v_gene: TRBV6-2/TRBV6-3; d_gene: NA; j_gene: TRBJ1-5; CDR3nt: TGTGCCAGCAGTTACAAAGGGTATAGCAATCAGCCCCAGCATTTT; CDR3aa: CASSYKGYSNQPQHF
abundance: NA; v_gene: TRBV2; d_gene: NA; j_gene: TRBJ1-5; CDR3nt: TGTGCCAGCAGTGCTGGGAATCAGCCCCAGCATTTT; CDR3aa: CASSAGNQPQHF
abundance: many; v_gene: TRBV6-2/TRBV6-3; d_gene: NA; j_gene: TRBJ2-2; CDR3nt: TGTGCCAGCAGCCGGACAGAATGCACCGGGGAGCTGTTTTTT; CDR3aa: CASSRTECTGELFF
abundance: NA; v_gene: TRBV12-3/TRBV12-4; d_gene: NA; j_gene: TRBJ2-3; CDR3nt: TGTGCCAGCAGTTTTCCTACCTTAGGGGGGCCTCGCACAGATACGCAGTATTTT; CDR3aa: CASSFPTLGGPRTDTQYF
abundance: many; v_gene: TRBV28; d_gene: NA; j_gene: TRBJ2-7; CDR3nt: TGTGCCAGCAGTTTAGGGGGCTCAATCCCCTACGAGCAGTACTTC; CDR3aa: CASSLGGSIPYEQYF
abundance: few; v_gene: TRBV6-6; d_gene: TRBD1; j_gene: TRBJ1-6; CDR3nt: TGTGCCAGCATCAGGGGGACAGACTATAATTCACCCCTCCACTTT; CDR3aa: CASIRGTDYNSPLHF
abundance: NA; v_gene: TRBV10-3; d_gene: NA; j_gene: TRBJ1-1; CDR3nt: TGTGCCATCAGACCAGAGATGAACACTGAAGCTTTCTTT; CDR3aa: CAIRPEMNTEAFF
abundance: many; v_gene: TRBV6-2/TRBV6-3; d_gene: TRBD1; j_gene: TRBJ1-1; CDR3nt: TGTGCCAGCAGACCACAGGGGGCACAGAACACTGAAGCTTTCTTT; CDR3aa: CASRPQGAQNTEAFF
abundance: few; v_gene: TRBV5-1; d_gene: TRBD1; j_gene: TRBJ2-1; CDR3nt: TGCGCCAGCAGCTTAGGAGGGACAGGTCTGAATGAGCAGTTCTTC; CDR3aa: CASSLGGTGLNEQFF
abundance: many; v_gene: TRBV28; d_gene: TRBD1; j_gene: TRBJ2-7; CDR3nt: TGTGCCAGCAGTCCACGGAAGACAGGGCCCAACGAGCAGTACTTC; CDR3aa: CASSPRKTGPNEQYF
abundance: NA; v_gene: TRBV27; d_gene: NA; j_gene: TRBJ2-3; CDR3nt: TGTGCCAGCAGTTTAGGTGGGGATCGGATCACAGATACGCAGTATTTT; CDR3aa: CASSLGGDRITDTQYF